Below, one T cell receptor beta chain is given with its context. As handled by the study authors: Quantification of nucleated cells was approximated via reference gene primer amplification. Repertoires were generated with immunoSEQ multiplex PCR, while TCRdb's copy carries only in-frame clones and drops some. That table is the source of V, J and clone size, and D and trimming were worked out from the DNA. The sample has tens of thousands of clones; around 90% are singletons. This sample is part of a study of blood T cell repertoires in COVID-19. Whole-study context: Sites across the United States, Italy and Spain contributed samples from acute and convalescent COVID-19. The analysed material was cDNA or gDNA that came from T cells, B-cell-depleted T cells, or PBMCs.

The TCR comes from a man in his 70s with active COVID-19. Sequenced sample: peripheral blood.

The chain's CDR3 is CASSQGANEKLFF. CDR3 sequence (DNA): TGTGCCAGCAGCCAAGGGGCAAATGAAAAACTGTTTTTT. The V call is TRBV12-3 or TRBV12-4, the J call TRBJ1-4; tentative D call: TRBD1 (5 bases). This CDR3 is 13 amino acids long. V was trimmed by 6 bases and J by 5 bases, leaving 10 bases between them.